The rows below give T cell receptor beta chains drawn from one sample of a study of T cells in Graves' hyperthyroidism and ophthalmopathy. TCRdb called the multiplex PCR reads again in MiXCR, with one record for every CDR3 protein. Of around 690,000 distinct CDR3 sequences listed, roughly 17% were seen once; the top ten hold roughly 15%. Sequenced: blood. These receptors all come from a man in his forties or fifties with Graves' hyperthyroidism. The CDR3 runs from the conserved cysteine through the conserved F or W. The D gene is left open where the match is weak. Part of the rows lack a size; the others show once, few, many or a class for expanded clones.

cdr3_length,d_call,j_call,v_call,clone_size,cdr3_nt,cdr3_aa
15,TRBD2,TRBJ2-2,TRBV28,NA,TGTGCCAGCAGGAAGAGCGGGAGTCGTATCGGGGAGCTGTTTTTT,CASRKSGSRIGELFF
15,NA,TRBJ2-5,TRBV7-9,NA,TGTGCCAGCAGCTTATCTTTACAGGGTGGAGAGACCCAGTACTTC,CASSLSLQGGETQYF
19,NA,TRBJ2-1,TRBV11-2,many,TGTGCCAGCAGCTTAGGGGGTTCGGGGAGCCGCCCAACTTACAATGAGCAGTTCTTC,CASSLGGSGSRPTYNEQFF
13,TRBD1,TRBJ2-1,TRBV28,many,TGTGCCAGCAGCTATGACAGGGTCAATGAGCAGTTCTTC,CASSYDRVNEQFF
17,NA,TRBJ2-2,TRBV12-3/TRBV12-4,many,TGTGCCAGCAGTTTAGCGCCGGGGACACCGGGGACCGGGGAGCTGTTTTTT,CASSLAPGTPGTGELFF
17,TRBD2,TRBJ2-1,TRBV19,few,TGTGCCAGTAGTATAGGTTCTAGCGGGATCCACTACAATGAGCAGTTCTTC,CASSIGSSGIHYNEQFF
16,TRBD2,TRBJ2-2,TRBV5-1,NA,TGCGCCAGCAGCCTTCGGGCGGGAGGACCCACCGGGGAGCTGTTTTTT,CASSLRAGGPTGELFF
14,TRBD1,TRBJ2-1,TRBV28,few,TGTGCCAGCAGTCTCGGACAGGGCAACAATGAGCAGCTCTTC,CASSLGQGNNEQLF
15,TRBD2,TRBJ2-1,TRBV30,many,TGTGCCTGGGCCCCTGGGACTAGCGGCTACAATGAGCAGTTCTTC,CAWAPGTSGYNEQFF
13,NA,TRBJ1-1,TRBV5-1,many,TGCGCCAGCAGCTTCCAGGGGCAGACTGAAGCTTTCTTT,CASSFQGQTEAFF
16,NA,TRBJ1-1,TRBV19,NA,TGTGCCAGTAGTATATCTTCGGGGGGTGTAAACACTGAAGCTTTCTTT,CASSISSGGVNTEAFF
14,TRBD2,TRBJ2-7,TRBV12-3/TRBV12-4,many,TGTGCCAGCAGTTGGGAGCGGGGGAACTACGAGCAGTACTTC,CASSWERGNYEQYF
16,NA,TRBJ2-1,TRBV2,few,TGTGCCAGCAGTGAAATGTGGCGGGAAGTCTACAATGAGCAGTTCTTC,CASSEMWREVYNEQFF
15,NA,TRBJ2-7,TRBV7-2,many,TGTGCCAGCAGTTACCTGCCACCGACTTATGACGAGCAGTACTTC,CASSYLPPTYDEQYF
16,NA,TRBJ2-3,TRBV4-2,NA,TGTGCCAGCAGCCAAGAAGGGAGCGGAGGCACAGATACGCAGTATTTT,CASSQEGSGGTDTQYF
19,TRBD2,TRBJ2-1,TRBV19,NA,TGTGCCAGTAGTATTAGAGGGCTAGCGGGAGGGCCGATCGGCAATGAGCAGTTCTTC,CASSIRGLAGGPIGNEQFF
13,NA,TRBJ2-7,TRBV29-1,NA,TGCAGCGTTGTTTTGGACAGACCCTACGAGCAGTACTTC,CSVVLDRPYEQYF
15,TRBD2,TRBJ2-5,TRBV2,many,TGTGCCAGCAGTGTGTCGAGCGGGAAACAAGAGACCCAGTACTTC,CASSVSSGKQETQYF
14,NA,TRBJ2-5,TRBV18,many,TGTGCCAGCTCACCTTGGGACCAGCAAGAGACCCAGTACTTC,CASSPWDQQETQYF